This entry features one T cell receptor (beta chain) sequence. The protocol was immunoSEQ multiplex PCR, while the TCRdb copy is restricted to in-frame clones and leaves out a portion. The table has about 330,000 clones, approximately 88% seen once; the top ten hold under 6%. CDR1 and CDR2 (germline): MNHEY, SMNVEV (reference sequence). Deletions cut 3 bases from V and 6 bases from J, with 14 bases between. CDR3 length: 14 residues. These data come from a study of blood T cell repertoires in COVID-19. The wider study: Sample material is recorded as cDNA or gDNA derived from T cells, B-cell-depleted T cells, or PBMCs.

Grouping used clinical history reported by participants in a survey and questionnaire. This TCR was recovered from a man aged 25 to 40 who had recovered from COVID-19. The chain combines TRBV27 with TRBJ1-2; the D is unclear. The source material was PBMCs or T cells enriched from blood (not recorded which). The CDR3: CASSFGRDWDGYTF. As DNA, the CDR3 is TGTGCCAGCAGTTTTGGTCGGGATTGGGATGGCTACACCTTC.